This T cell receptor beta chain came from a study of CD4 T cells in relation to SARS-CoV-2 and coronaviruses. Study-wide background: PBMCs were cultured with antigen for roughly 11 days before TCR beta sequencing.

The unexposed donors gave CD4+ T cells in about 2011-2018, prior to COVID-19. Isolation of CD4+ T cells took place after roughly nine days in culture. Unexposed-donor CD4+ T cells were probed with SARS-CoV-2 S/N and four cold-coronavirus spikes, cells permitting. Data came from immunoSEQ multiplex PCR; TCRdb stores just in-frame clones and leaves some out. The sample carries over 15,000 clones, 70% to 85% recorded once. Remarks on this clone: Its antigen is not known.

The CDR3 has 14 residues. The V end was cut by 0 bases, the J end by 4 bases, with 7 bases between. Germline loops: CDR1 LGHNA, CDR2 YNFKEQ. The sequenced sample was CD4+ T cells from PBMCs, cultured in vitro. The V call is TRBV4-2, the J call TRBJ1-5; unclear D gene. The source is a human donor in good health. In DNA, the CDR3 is TGTGCCAGCAGCCAAGATTTGGCAAATCAGCCCCAGCATTTT. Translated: CASSQDLANQPQHF.